This passage covers 6 T cell receptor beta chains from one sample sequenced in a study of cytomegalovirus exposure and HLA in healthy donors listed by TCRdb under 2017. The library was prepared using the immunoSEQ multiplex PCR assay. For the multiplex PCR, a mixture combining 60 forward primers for TCR Vbeta segments and 13 reverse primers for TCR Jbeta segments was used. Entries here come from immuneACCESS through TCRdb and include only in-frame sequences with V and J called. Some clones fail to appear in such tables; in the studies checked, an unresolved V gene covers under half of the shortfall, and the cause of the remainder is unknown. The sample table contains about 100,000 clones; only one count was recorded for about four fifths of them. The ten largest clones add up to less than 2% of the sample. The sequenced sample consisted of PBMCs. These receptors all come from a woman in her thirties or forties in good health and CMV-seronegative.

This clone was found a few times. As DNA, the CDR3 is TGTGCCAGCAGCTCAACGGGACTCCGCACAGATACGCAGTATTTT. It yields the protein CASSSTGLRTDTQYF. This chain uses TRBV7-9 with TRBJ2-3; D is perhaps TRBD2 (6 bases). The length of the CDR3 is 15 residues. The germline gives CDR1 SEHNR, CDR2 FQNEAQ (reference sequence). Trimming cost V 4 bases and J 1 base, with 12 bases left between them.

V usage is TRBV6-5 and J usage is TRBJ2-2; D possibly corresponds to TRBD1 (6 bases). V was cut by 6 bases and J by 4 bases, with 15 bases left in between. CDR1 is MNHEY, CDR2 SVGAGI, per germline. The CDR3 is 15 amino acids. CDR3 sequence (DNA): TGTGCCAGCAGGCCTCCGACAGGCCTCACCGGGGAGCTGTTTTTT. This sequence encodes CASRPPTGLTGELFF.

The chain links TRBV6-6 to TRBJ2-7; D is ambiguous. Germline V lookup: CDR1 MNHNY, CDR2 SVGAGI (reference sequence). This CDR3 is built from 13 residues. Trimming took 0 bases from V and 0 from J, leaving 3 bases between them. The CDR3 is CASSYSSSYEQYF. The CDR3 nucleotides read TGTGCCAGCAGTTACTCGAGCTCCTACGAGCAGTACTTC.

This rearrangement joins TRBV25-1 to TRBJ2-3; D remains ambiguous. This CDR3 contains 17 residues. CDR1 is MGHDK, CDR2 SYGVNS, per germline. The V end was cut by 7 bases, the J end by 0 bases, with 20 bases between. The CDR3 here is CASKTPDTPSSTDTQYF. The CDR3 DNA follows: TGTGCCAGCAAAACCCCTGACACACCGAGTAGCACAGATACGCAGTATTTT.

In nucleotides, the CDR3 is TGTGCCAGCAGTTTGGGGGCAAACTATGGCTACACCTTC. Residues: CASSLGANYGYTF. The genes are TRBV7-9 and TRBJ1-2; TRBD1 is a possible D gene (6 bases). Deletions cut 6 bases from V and 2 bases from J, with 10 bases between. Germline CDR1 is SEHNR and CDR2 is FQNEAQ (reference sequence). The CDR3 consists of 13 residues.

This chain uses TRBV6-1 with TRBJ2-1, with D perhaps matching TRBD2 (5 bases). The CDR3 totals 16 residues. Per the germline V gene, CDR1 is MNHNS and CDR2 is SASEGT. Trimming cost V 1 base and J 1 base, with 11 bases left between them. CDR3 nucleotides: TGTGCCAGCAGTGAAGGTTTGAGGGAATCCTACAATGAGCAGTTCTTC. This sequence encodes CASSEGLRESYNEQFF.